The 31 T cell receptor beta chains in this list originate from one sample, sequenced in a study of shared clonotypes between healthy human individuals (dated by TCRdb to the early 2020s). Libraries came from the immunoSEQ multiplex PCR assay. TCRdb provides this immuneACCESS table in a form limited to in-frame rearrangements. Some clones are lacking; in checked studies, under half of them reflect an unresolved V gene, and why the rest are absent is not known. A total of hundreds of thousands of clones appear in this sample, about 97% of them only once. Together, the top ten hold around 0.058% of the sample. The specimen sequenced was naive CD4+ T cells sorted from blood. What the cell subset or site label conveys for this sample: CD45RA+ positively selected. These TCRs come from a woman under 40 in good health.

This rearrangement joins TRBV6-6 to TRBJ1-5; 7 nucleotides align to TRBD1. Per germline, CDR1 MNHNY and CDR2 SVGAGI (reference sequence). The CDR3 runs to 15 residues. V was pared by 6 bases and J by 5 bases, with 10 bases of the junction left unmatched. The chain's CDR3 is CASRPRQGRDQPQHF. The CDR3 DNA sequence: TGTGCCAGCAGACCAAGACAGGGCAGGGATCAGCCCCAGCATTTT.

The chain employs TRBV19 and TRBJ2-2; D ambiguous. V gave up 3 bases and J gave up 5 bases, with 13 bases separating them. CDR3 length: 15 residues. Germline V gene data show CDR1 as LNHDA and CDR2 as SQIVND (reference sequence). The CDR3 sequence: CASSIPGLGTGELFF. The CDR3 DNA sequence: TGTGCCAGTAGTATCCCTGGTCTAGGTACCGGGGAGCTGTTTTTT.

The sample holds one count of this clone. This chain links TRBV28 with TRBJ2-5, with unresolved D. V was pared by 6 bases and J by 4 bases, with 12 bases between. Per germline, CDR1 MDHEN and CDR2 SYDVKM. This CDR3 comprises 13 residues. The chain's CDR3 is CASSRGVGETQYF. CDR3 bases: TGTGCCAGCAGCCGCGGTGTCGGAGAGACCCAGTACTTC.

The chain employs TRBV18 and TRBJ2-1, with 9 bases that match TRBD2. Unmatched junction bases numbered 4, after V lost 0 bases and J lost 7 bases. The CDR3 is 15 residues long. Germline lookup yields CDR1 KGHSH and CDR2 LQKENI. The CDR3 loop is CASSPPGLASNEQFF. In DNA form, the CDR3 reads TGTGCCAGCTCACCACCGGGACTAGCATCGAATGAGCAGTTCTTC.

The chain carries TRBV7-2 and TRBJ2-5; possibly TRBD2 for D (6 bases). V dropped 7 bases and J dropped 6 bases, with 15 bases sitting between them. Germline CDR1 reads SGHTA; CDR2 reads FQGNSA. There are 13 residues in the CDR3. CDR3 amino acids: CASMPGAKQTQYF. CDR3 DNA sequence: TGTGCCAGCATGCCGGGAGCAAAACAGACCCAGTACTTC.

In its sample, this clone was seen once. The rearrangement uses TRBV5-1 and TRBJ2-1; 9 bases fit TRBD2. V was clipped by 5 bases and J by 7 bases; unmatched bases: 10. Per the germline V gene, CDR1 is SGHRS and CDR2 is YFSETQ. CDR3 length: 15 amino acids. CDR3 amino acids: CASSRTSGPLNEQFF. CDR3 bases: TGCGCCAGCAGTCGAACTAGCGGGCCCCTTAATGAGCAGTTCTTC.

The V and J genes are TRBV13 and TRBJ2-7, with no clear D. Germline V gene sequence: CDR1 PRHDT, CDR2 FYEKMQ (reference sequence). The CDR3 runs 14 residues. Between the trimmed V and J ends, which lost 1 base and 3 bases, there was a span of 10 bases. The CDR3: CASSLASDYYEQYF. In DNA, the CDR3 is TGTGCCAGCAGCTTAGCTTCGGATTACTACGAGCAGTACTTC.

The rearrangement links TRBV19 to TRBJ1-5; D unclear. The V and J ends lost 4 bases and 1 base respectively, with 8 bases between them. The CDR3 is 14 residues long. Germline CDR1 LNHDA, CDR2 SQIVND (reference sequence). The CDR3 DNA reads as TGTGCCAGTAGTAGTCTAAGGAGCAATCAGCCCCAGCATTTT. Amino acid sequence: CASSSLRSNQPQHF.

The rearrangement links TRBV27 to TRBJ2-5, with 7 bases matching TRBD1. Germline-derived CDR1 and CDR2 are MNHEY and SMNVEV (reference sequence). The V segment lost 3 bases and the J segment 5 bases; nucleotides outside the gene matches: 6. This CDR3 has 14 residues. The CDR3 DNA follows: TGTGCCAGCAGTTTGGGACAGCGAGAGGAGACCCAGTACTTC. This encodes CASSLGQREETQYF.

The chain has TRBV5-8 and TRBJ2-7; no clear D gene. Germline V gene data show CDR1 as SGHTS and CDR2 as YDEGEE. The CDR3 is made up of 14 amino acids. V lost 2 bases and J lost 2, with 11 bases in between. DNA of the CDR3: TGTGCCAGCAGCTTAAGGACGGAGACCTACGAGCAGTACTTC. Encoded protein: CASSLRTETYEQYF.

The V gene is TRBV4-1, the J gene TRBJ1-2; D remains unclear. The CDR3 spans 15 residues. V lost 5 bases and J lost 7, with 20 bases in between. Germline V gene sequence: CDR1 MGHRA, CDR2 YSYEKL. In nucleotides, the CDR3 is TGCGCCAGCAGCGCTCAGGCACCACAGATGGCTGGCTACACCTTC. Translated: CASSAQAPQMAGYTF.

A word on this clone: Germline is not matched at one junction end, which may reflect a read error. The CDR3 DNA follows: TGTGCCAGCAGCTTAATGGACTACTTC. Protein sequence: CASSLMDYF. The chain couples TRBV7-3 to TRBJ1-2; the D is unclear. Germline CDR1 SGHTA, CDR2 FQGTGA. CDR3 length: 9 residues.

J is TRBJ1-4 and V is TRBV11-2; 7 bases agree with TRBD1. V was pared by 2 bases and J by 4 bases, with 7 bases of the junction left unmatched. CDR1 and CDR2 (germline): SGHAT, FQNNGV. The CDR3 is made up of 16 amino acids. CDR3 nucleotide sequence: TGTGCCAGCAGCTTATTAGGAGGGGGCATTAATGAAAAACTGTTTTTT. Amino acid sequence: CASSLLGGGINEKLFF. Filled out from reference TRBV11-2 and TRBJ1-4, the complete variable domain reads EAGVAQSPRYKIIEKRQSVAFWCNPISGHATLYWYQQILGQGPKLLIQFQNNGVVDDSQLPKDRFSAERLKGVDSTLKIQPAKLEDSAVYLCASSLLGGGINEKLFFGSGTQLSVL.

The CDR3 protein is CASSFKVNTEAFF. The CDR3 DNA reads TGTGCCAGCAGCTTTAAAGTGAACACTGAAGCTTTCTTT. The chain couples TRBV7-7 to TRBJ1-1; no clear D. V lost 3 bases and J lost 0, with 5 bases in between. Germline V gene data show CDR1 as SSHAT and CDR2 as FNYEAQ (reference sequence). The CDR3 spans 13 residues.

This sequence joins TRBV7-2 and TRBJ2-1; TRBD2 aligns across 8 bases. From germline, CDR1 is SGHTA and CDR2 FQGNSA. Losses at the gene ends were 1 base for V and 8 bases for J; bases not matched to a gene: 7. CDR3 length: 15 amino acids. The CDR3 protein is CASSLGSGRQYEQFF. The CDR3 nucleotides are TGTGCCAGCAGCTTAGGAAGCGGGAGACAGTATGAGCAGTTCTTC.

V usage is TRBV2 and J usage is TRBJ2-1; D unresolved. CDR3 length: 12 amino acids. Germline assignment: CDR1 SNHLY and CDR2 FYNNEI. With 6 bases removed from V and 9 bases from J, the gap between germline ends came to 12 bases. The CDR3 spells CASSQSEGEQFF. The CDR3 region has the DNA TGTGCCAGCAGCCAATCGGAAGGTGAGCAGTTCTTC.

V gene TRBV9 combines with J gene TRBJ2-5; weak D call: TRBD2 (5 bases). The CDR3 length is 14 residues. The germline V and J ends were trimmed by 4 bases and 5 bases, with 15 bases remaining between them. CDR1 and CDR2 from the germline V gene are SGDLS and YYNGEE. CDR3 in amino acids: CASSLLGEWETQYF. The CDR3 nucleotides are TGTGCCAGCAGCCTTCTCGGGGAGTGGGAGACCCAGTACTTC.

This chain connects TRBV5-4 to TRBJ2-7, with 8 bases matching TRBD1. Germline V lookup: CDR1 SGHNT, CDR2 YYREEE (reference sequence). J lost 0 bases, V lost 4 bases, and 6 bases had no gene match. The CDR3 loop spans 15 amino acids. CDR3 nucleotide sequence: TGTGCCAGCAGCGCTAGACAGGGGTCCTCCTACGAGCAGTACTTC. This codes for CASSARQGSSYEQYF.

This chain links TRBV5-4 with TRBJ1-1; D is unresolved. Germline CDR1 SGHNT, CDR2 YYREEE (reference sequence). This CDR3 is 15 amino acids long. The V end lost 2 bases, the J end lost 0 bases, and 11 bases lay between the germline ends. Here the CDR3 DNA reads TGTGCCAGCAGCTTCACAACCGGAATGAACACTGAAGCTTTCTTT. Residues: CASSFTTGMNTEAFF.

The chain recombines TRBV5-4 with TRBJ2-7; 7 bases are shared with TRBD2. The V gene end was trimmed by 3 bases and the J gene end by 2 bases; junction bases not matched to a gene: 8. The V gene's germline CDR1 is SGHNT and CDR2 YYREEE (reference sequence). The CDR3 runs to 15 residues. CDR3 sequence reads: CASSWDGRRTYEQYF. CDR3 in DNA: TGTGCCAGCAGCTGGGACGGGAGGCGAACCTACGAGCAGTACTTC.

The rearrangement joins TRBV11-2 to TRBJ1-3, with D unclear. The CDR3 has 15 residues. In germline, CDR1 is SGHAT, CDR2 FQNNGV. The V and J ends lost 8 bases and 0 bases respectively, with 14 bases between them. This CDR3 reads CASYRAGHSGNTIYF. The CDR3 region has the DNA TGTGCCAGCTACCGAGCCGGTCACTCTGGAAACACCATATATTTT.

This chain uses TRBV12-5 with TRBJ1-5; 7 bases are shared with TRBD1. Germline V gene sequence: CDR1 LGHNT, CDR2 FRNRAP. V lost 6 bases, J lost 3 bases, and 17 bases stayed unmatched. The CDR3 loop spans 18 amino acids. The CDR3 reads CASGPGQHRPFLNQPQHF. The CDR3 bases are TGTGCTAGTGGGCCGGGACAGCATCGCCCTTTCCTCAATCAGCCCCAGCATTTT.

The CDR3 here is CASSQSGEETQYF. Here the CDR3 DNA reads TGTGCCAGTAGTCAAAGCGGGGAAGAGACCCAGTACTTC. The chain recombines TRBV19 with TRBJ2-5, with 7 bases lining up with TRBD2. This CDR3 contains 13 residues. Trimming at V came to 5 bases and at J to 3 bases, leaving 3 bases not matched to a gene. Per the germline V gene, CDR1 is LNHDA and CDR2 is SQIVND (reference sequence). Full variable domain (outside the CDR3, taken from reference TRBV19 and TRBJ2-5): DGGITQSPKYLFRKEGQNVTLSCEQNLNHDAMYWYRQDPGQGLRLIYYSQIVNDFQKGDIAEGYSVSREKKESFPLTVTSAQKNPTAFYLCASSQSGEETQYFGPGTRLLVL.

The V gene is TRBV7-8, the J gene TRBJ2-7, with 9 bases matching TRBD2. CDR1 SGHVS and CDR2 FQNEAQ come from the germline V gene. The ends lost 4 bases at V and 5 bases at J; junction bases unmatched: 9. The CDR3 runs 15 residues. The CDR3 nucleotides read TGTGCCAGCAGCTCCCGGCTAGCGGGATCCCACGAGCAGTACTTC. It encodes CASSSRLAGSHEQYF.

The V gene is TRBV5-1, the J gene TRBJ2-7; 7 positions match TRBD1. CDR3 length: 14 amino acids. Trimming at V came to 0 bases and at J to 2 bases, leaving 2 bases not matched to a gene. Germline V gives CDR1 SGHRS, CDR2 YFSETQ. The CDR3 here is CASSLGGQTYEQYF. As DNA, the CDR3 is TGCGCCAGCAGCTTGGGGGGACAGACCTACGAGCAGTACTTC.

This chain connects TRBV29-1 to TRBJ2-1; D possibly corresponds to TRBD2 (5 bases). CDR1 is SQVTM and CDR2 is ANQGSEA in the germline V gene. CDR3 length equals 15 residues. The V end lost 4 bases, the J end lost 5 bases, and 18 bases lay between the germline ends. DNA for the CDR3: TGCAGCGTTGCAATCCCAGAGCGGACTGACAATGAGCAGTTCTTC. It translates to CSVAIPERTDNEQFF.

The rearrangement uses TRBV27 and TRBJ1-3; D not certain. V was clipped by 5 bases and J by 2 bases, with 13 bases between them. The CDR3 contains 15 residues. Germline lookup yields CDR1 MNHEY and CDR2 SMNVEV (reference sequence). CDR3 in amino acids: CASSLPRGTGNTIYF. The DNA for the CDR3 is TGTGCCAGCAGTCTCCCCCGGGGAACTGGAAACACCATATATTTT.

V and J are TRBV5-1 and TRBJ2-7, with 7 bases aligning to TRBD1. There are 14 residues in the CDR3. Looked up from germline, CDR1 is SGHRS and CDR2 is YFSETQ. V lost 4 bases and J lost 9; bases outside the gene matches: 13. CDR3 region: CASSNWGQTGGQYF. CDR3 nucleotides: TGCGCCAGCAGCAACTGGGGACAGACAGGAGGGCAGTACTTC.

A remark on this clone: One junction end does not reproduce the germline sequence, and a read error may be involved. This chain links TRBV6-6 with TRBJ1-3; 7 bases agree with TRBD1. The CDR3 is 12 residues long. Germline V gives CDR1 MNHNY, CDR2 SVGAGI (reference sequence). CDR3 DNA: TGTGCCAGCAGTTACGAAGGTGGGACAGCCCGTTTT. This encodes CASSYEGGTARF.

Of note for this clone: The same CDR3 arises from other DNA sequences in this sample as well. The chain couples TRBV28 to TRBJ1-5; D uncertain. Trimming removed 2 bases at V and 3 bases at J, with 2 bases between. The CDR3 extends over 12 amino acids. Germline lookup yields CDR1 MDHEN and CDR2 SYDVKM. Here the CDR3 reads CASSLINQPQHF. CDR3 in DNA: TGTGCCAGCAGTTTAATCAATCAGCCCCAGCATTTT.

The chain employs TRBV6-1 and TRBJ2-2, with 8 bases lining up with TRBD1. The ends lost 4 bases at V and 1 base at J; junction bases unmatched: 5. The CDR3 loop spans 16 amino acids. Germline V gene lookup returns CDR1 MNHNS and CDR2 SASEGT. CDR3 sequence (DNA): TGTGCCAGCAGTGCTTATACAGGGGGGAACACCGGGGAGCTGTTTTTT. This encodes CASSAYTGGNTGELFF.